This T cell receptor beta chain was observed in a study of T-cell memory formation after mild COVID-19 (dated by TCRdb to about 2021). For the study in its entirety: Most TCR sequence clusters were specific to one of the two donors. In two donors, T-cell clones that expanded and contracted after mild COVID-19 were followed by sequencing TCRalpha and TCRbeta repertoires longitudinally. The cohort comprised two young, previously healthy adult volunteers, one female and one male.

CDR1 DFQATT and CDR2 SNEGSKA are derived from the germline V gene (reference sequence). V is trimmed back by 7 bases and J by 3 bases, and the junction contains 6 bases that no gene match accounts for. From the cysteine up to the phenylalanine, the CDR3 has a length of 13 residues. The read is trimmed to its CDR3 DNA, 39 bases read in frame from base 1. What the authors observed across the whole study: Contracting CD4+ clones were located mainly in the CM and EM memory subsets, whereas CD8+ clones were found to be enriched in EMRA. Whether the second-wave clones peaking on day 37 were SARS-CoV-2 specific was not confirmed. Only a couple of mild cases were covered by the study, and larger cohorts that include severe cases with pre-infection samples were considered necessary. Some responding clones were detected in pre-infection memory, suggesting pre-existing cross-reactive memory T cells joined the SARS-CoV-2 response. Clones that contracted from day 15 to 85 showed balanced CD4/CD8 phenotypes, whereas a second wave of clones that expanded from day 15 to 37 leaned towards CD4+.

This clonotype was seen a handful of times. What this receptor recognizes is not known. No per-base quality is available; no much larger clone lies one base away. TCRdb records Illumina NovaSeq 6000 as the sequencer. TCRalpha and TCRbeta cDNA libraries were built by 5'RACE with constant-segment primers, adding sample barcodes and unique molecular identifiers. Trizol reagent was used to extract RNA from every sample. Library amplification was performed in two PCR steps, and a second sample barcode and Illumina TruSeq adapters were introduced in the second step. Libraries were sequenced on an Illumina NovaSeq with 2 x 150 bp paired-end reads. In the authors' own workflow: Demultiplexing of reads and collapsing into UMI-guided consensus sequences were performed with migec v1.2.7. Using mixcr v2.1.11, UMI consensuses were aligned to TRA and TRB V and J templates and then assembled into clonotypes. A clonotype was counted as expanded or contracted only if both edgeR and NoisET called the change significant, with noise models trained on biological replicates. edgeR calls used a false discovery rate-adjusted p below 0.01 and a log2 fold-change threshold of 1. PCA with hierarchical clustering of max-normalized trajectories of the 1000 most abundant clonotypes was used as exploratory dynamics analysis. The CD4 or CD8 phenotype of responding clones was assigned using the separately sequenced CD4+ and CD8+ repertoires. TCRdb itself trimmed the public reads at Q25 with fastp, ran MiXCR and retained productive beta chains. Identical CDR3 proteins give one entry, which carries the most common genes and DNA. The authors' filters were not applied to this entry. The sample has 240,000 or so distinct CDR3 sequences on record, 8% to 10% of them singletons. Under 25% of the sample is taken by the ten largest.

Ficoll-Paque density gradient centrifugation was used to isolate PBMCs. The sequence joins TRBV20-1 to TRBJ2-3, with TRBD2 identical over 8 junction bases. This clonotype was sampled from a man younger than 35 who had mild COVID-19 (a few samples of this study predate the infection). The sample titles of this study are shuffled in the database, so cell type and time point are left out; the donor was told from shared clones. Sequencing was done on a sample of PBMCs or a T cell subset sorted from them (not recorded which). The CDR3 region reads CSGLAGWTDTQYF. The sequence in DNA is TGCAGTGGCCTAGCGGGTTGGACAGATACGCAGTATTTT.